The TCR beta chain under discussion was sequenced for a study of cytotoxic CD8 clonotypes in ibrutinib-treated CLL. Germline loops: CDR1 GTSNPN, CDR2 SVGIG (reference sequence). V lost 7 bases to trimming and J lost 6 bases, with 15 bases between them. The CDR3 covers 12 residues. Deep sequencing aimed at 1 in 200,000 to 1 in 1 million T cells' resolution. Assay used: immunoSEQ multiplex PCR; TCRdb lists only in-frame clones, some missing. The table records about 50,000 clones, 83% of them present only once. General study points: Elevated clonality accompanied ibrutinib response, with a return toward baseline values at progression. At the start, clonality exceeded age-matched healthy donors and followed circulating CD8+ T-cell counts.

To note about this clone: Its antigen remains unidentified.

This TCR was recovered from a human donor with chronic lymphocytic leukemia. This material consisted of PBMCs, taken after 24 months of ibrutinib treatment. This rearrangement joins TRBV30 to TRBJ1-2, with D possibly matching TRBD1 (6 bases). The CDR3 protein is CAYQGLENGYTF. The DNA for the CDR3 is TGTGCCTATCAGGGGTTAGAGAATGGCTACACCTTC.